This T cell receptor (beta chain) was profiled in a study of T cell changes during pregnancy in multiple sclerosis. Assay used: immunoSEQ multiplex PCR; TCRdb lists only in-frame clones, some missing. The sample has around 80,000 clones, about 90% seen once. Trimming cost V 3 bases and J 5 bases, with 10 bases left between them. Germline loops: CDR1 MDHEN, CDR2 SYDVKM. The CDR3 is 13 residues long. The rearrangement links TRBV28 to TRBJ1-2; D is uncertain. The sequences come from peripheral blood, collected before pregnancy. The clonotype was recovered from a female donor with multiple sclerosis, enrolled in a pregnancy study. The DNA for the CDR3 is TGTGCCAGCAGTTTGAACGTCGAGTATGGCTACACCTTC. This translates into CASSLNVEYGYTF.